This entry lists 18 T cell receptor beta chains sequenced from one sample in a study of CD8+CD57+ T cells in acquired aplastic anemia. It was patients with CD8+CD57+ cell expansion by flow cytometry who were chosen for sequencing. Genomic DNA templated the TCR beta VDJ and CDR3 profiling. MiXCR was run by TCRdb on the reads, yielding one entry per CDR3 protein. The sample holds 160,000 or so distinct CDR3 sequences, less than 50% seen once. Specimen: sorted CD4+, CD8+, or CD8+CD57+ T cells (not recorded which) from PBMCs. These receptors were collected from a human donor with aplastic anemia.

This clonotype was counted ten times or more. V usage is TRBV5-1 and J usage is TRBJ2-5, with 9 bases aligning to TRBD1. The germline CDR1 and CDR2 sequences are SGHRS and YFSETQ. V shed 3 bases and J 4 bases; nucleotides not matched to a gene: 4. The CDR3 runs 14 residues. The CDR3 DNA is TGCGCCAGCAGCTCGACAGGGGGTCTAGAGACCCAGTACTTC. Its protein product is CASSSTGGLETQYF.

This clonotype appeared many times. This chain links TRBV7-2 with TRBJ2-7; no clear D gene. V was trimmed by 1 base and J by 0 bases, leaving 10 bases between them. The germline V gene encodes CDR1 SGHTA and CDR2 FQGNSA. This CDR3 is 15 amino acids long. CDR3 region: CASSLEYGGSYEQYF. CDR3 nucleotides: TGTGCCAGCAGCTTAGAGTACGGCGGCTCCTACGAGCAGTACTTC.

This clonotype came up many times. V is TRBV4-3 and J is TRBJ1-2; TRBD1 is a possible D gene (5 bases). The CDR3 covers 14 residues. V dropped 4 bases and J dropped 5 bases, with 14 bases sitting between them. The germline V gene encodes CDR1 LGHNA and CDR2 YSLEER. The CDR3, as DNA: TGCGCCAGCAGCCCACAAGCGGGGGGGTATGGCTACACCTTC. Translation: CASSPQAGGYGYTF.

Regarding this clonotype: A read error may account for a junction end that differs from germline. The genes are TRBV29-1 and TRBJ2-3; TRBD2 agrees at 9 bases. The CDR3 length is 14 residues. Germline lookup yields CDR1 SQVTM and CDR2 ANQGSEA. This chain's CDR3 is CASSIAGERDTQYF. CDR3 in DNA: TGTGCCAGTAGCATAGCGGGAGAAAGAGATACGCAGTATTTT.

This clonotype appeared many times. The chain has TRBV7-2 and TRBJ2-1; 9 bases align to TRBD2. There are 15 residues in the CDR3. V was clipped by 2 bases and J by 7 bases; unmatched bases: 6. CDR1 is SGHTA, CDR2 FQGNSA, per germline. CDR3 sequence: CASSLKGGGGNEQFF. CDR3 nucleotides: TGTGCCAGCAGCTTAAAGGGCGGGGGGGGTAATGAGCAGTTCTTC.

This clonotype was detected many times. The V gene is TRBV5-4, the J gene TRBJ1-1; D is unclear. CDR1 and CDR2 from the germline V gene are SGHNT and YYREEE (reference sequence). The V gene lost 5 bases and the J gene lost 0 bases, with 14 bases spanning the gap. This CDR3 region has 15 residues. CDR3 residues: CASSSQRHMNTEAFF. The CDR3 DNA is TGTGCCAGCAGTTCCCAGCGGCACATGAACACTGAAGCTTTCTTT.

Ten or more counts support this clonotype. The rearrangement uses TRBV29-1 and TRBJ1-1, with 7 bases identical to TRBD1. This CDR3 has 12 residues. Germline CDR1 is SQVTM and CDR2 is ANQGSEA. V shed 7 bases and J 1 base; nucleotides not matched to a gene: 3. The CDR3 DNA reads TGCAGCGCCAGGACAGGGAACACTGAAGCTTTCTTT. Amino acid sequence: CSARTGNTEAFF.

Many counts were recorded for this clonotype. V and J are TRBV7-2 and TRBJ1-3; TRBD1 matches 9 bases. CDR3 size: 16 residues. The junction had 7 bases not matched to a gene; V was cut back by 4 bases and J by 3 bases. Germline V gives CDR1 SGHTA, CDR2 FQGNSA. The CDR3 reads CASSSAGTGNGNTIYF. The CDR3 coding sequence is TGTGCCAGCAGCTCAGCCGGGACAGGGAATGGAAACACCATATATTTT. Variable domain in full (rest from reference TRBV7-2 and TRBJ1-3): GAGVSQSPSNKVTEKGKDVELRCDPISGHTALYWYRQSLGQGLEFLIYFQGNSAPDKSGLPSDRFSAERTGGSVSTLTIQRTQQEDSAVYLCASSSAGTGNGNTIYFGEGSWLTVV.

The chain employs TRBV14 and TRBJ1-1; 9 bases are shared with TRBD1. Trimming took 0 bases from V and 0 from J; bases not matched to a gene: 5. Germline V lookup: CDR1 SGHDN, CDR2 FVKESK. This CDR3 has 17 amino acids. The CDR3 is CASSQDWGQGLNTEAFF. Here the CDR3 DNA reads TGTGCCAGCAGCCAAGATTGGGGACAGGGACTGAACACTGAAGCTTTCTTT. The full variable domain, with the rest looked up from reference TRBV14 and TRBJ1-1, is EAGVTQFPSHSVIEKGQTVTLRCDPISGHDNLYWYRRVMGKEIKFLLHFVKESKQDESGMPNNRFLAERTGGTYSTLKVQPAELEDSGVYFCASSQDWGQGLNTEAFFGQGTRLTVV.

The chain couples TRBV14 to TRBJ2-1, with D possibly matching TRBD1 (5 bases). The CDR3 loop spans 15 amino acids. V lost 2 bases, J lost 1 base, and 9 bases lay in between. Germline CDR1 SGHDN, CDR2 FVKESK. In DNA, the CDR3 is TGTGCCAGCAGCCAAAGGCAGGGATCCTACAATGAGCAGTTCTTC. It translates to CASSQRQGSYNEQFF.

Ten or more counts support this clonotype. For the CDR3, the DNA is TGTGCCAGCAGCTTATATGGACTGAACACAGATACGCAGTATTTT. Its protein is CASSLYGLNTDTQYF. This chain connects TRBV7-9 to TRBJ2-3, with a weak D call TRBD2 (5 bases). The V gene lost 2 bases and the J gene lost 2 bases, with 11 bases spanning the gap. The V gene's germline CDR1 is SEHNR and CDR2 FQNEAQ (reference sequence). The CDR3 contains 15 residues.

The genes are TRBV19 and TRBJ1-1; 8 bases agree with TRBD1. CDR1 is LNHDA and CDR2 is SQIVND in the germline V gene (reference sequence). Trimming took 10 bases from V and 4 from J; bases not matched to a gene: 2. This CDR3 is built from 11 residues. The CDR3 reads CATQGATEAFF. The CDR3 DNA is TGTGCCACCCAGGGGGCCACTGAAGCTTTCTTT.

This chain joins TRBV14 and TRBJ1-3, with D uncertain. The CDR3 totals 16 residues. Germline V gene lookup returns CDR1 SGHDN and CDR2 FVKESK. V was clipped by 1 base and J by 3 bases, with 13 bases between them. The CDR3 is CASSQGQVLYGNTIYF. The CDR3 bases are TGTGCCAGCAGCCAAGGGCAGGTTCTTTATGGAAACACCATATATTTT. Full variable domain (outside the CDR3, taken from reference TRBV14 and TRBJ1-3): EAGVTQFPSHSVIEKGQTVTLRCDPISGHDNLYWYRRVMGKEIKFLLHFVKESKQDESGMPNNRFLAERTGGTYSTLKVQPAELEDSGVYFCASSQGQVLYGNTIYFGEGSWLTVV.

The V gene is TRBV7-6, the J gene TRBJ2-1; TRBD1 matches 12 bases. CDR1 is SGHVS, CDR2 FNYEAQ, per germline. CDR3 size: 20 residues. The V segment lost 1 base and the J segment 1 base; nucleotides outside the gene matches: 11. This CDR3 reads CASSLGGGGQGALSYNEQFF. In nucleotides, the CDR3 is TGTGCCAGCAGCTTAGGAGGCGGGGGACAGGGGGCTCTATCCTACAATGAGCAGTTCTTC.

This clonotype was detected a few times. The gene calls are TRBV7-2 and TRBJ2-7, with D possibly matching TRBD1 (7 bases). Trimming took off 1 base at V and 5 bases at J, with 12 bases between the two ends. The germline gives CDR1 SGHTA, CDR2 FQGNSA. The CDR3 covers 14 residues. The CDR3 spells CASSLGQGGHEQYF. CDR3 DNA sequence: TGTGCCAGCAGCTTAGGGCAGGGGGGTCACGAGCAGTACTTC.

The genes are TRBV7-7 and TRBJ2-7; D remains unclear. V lost 1 base and J lost 5, with 12 bases in between. CDR3 length equals 14 residues. The germline V gene has CDR1 SSHAT and CDR2 FNYEAQ (reference sequence). The CDR3 protein is CASSLGSWVDEQYF. The CDR3 DNA is TGTGCCAGCAGCTTAGGATCTTGGGTCGACGAGCAGTACTTC.

This clonotype occurred many times. This chain connects TRBV10-3 to TRBJ1-3; D is undetermined. Germline V gene data show CDR1 as ENHRY and CDR2 as SYGVKD. Deletions cut 4 bases from V and 4 bases from J, with 11 bases between. This CDR3 is built from 14 residues. The CDR3 protein is CAISAWEGGNTIYF. The CDR3, as DNA: TGTGCCATCAGTGCTTGGGAAGGCGGAAACACCATATATTTT.

This clonotype has a count of ten or more. The chain employs TRBV9 and TRBJ2-5, with D possibly TRBD2 on 6 matching bases. CDR3 length: 16 residues. Germline lookup yields CDR1 SGDLS and CDR2 YYNGEE. Trimming shortened V by 0 bases and J by 4 bases, and 16 bases separated the two germline ends. The CDR3 sequence: CASSVAQGGLRETQYF. CDR3 bases: TGTGCCAGCAGCGTAGCCCAGGGAGGATTGCGAGAGACCCAGTACTTC. Using reference TRBV9 and TRBJ2-5 for the parts outside the CDR3, the full variable domain is DSGVTQTPKHLITATGQRVTLRCSPRSGDLSVYWYQQSLDQGLQFLIQYYNGEERAKGNILERFSAQQFPDLHSELNLSSLELGDSALYFCASSVAQGGLRETQYFGPGTRLLVL.